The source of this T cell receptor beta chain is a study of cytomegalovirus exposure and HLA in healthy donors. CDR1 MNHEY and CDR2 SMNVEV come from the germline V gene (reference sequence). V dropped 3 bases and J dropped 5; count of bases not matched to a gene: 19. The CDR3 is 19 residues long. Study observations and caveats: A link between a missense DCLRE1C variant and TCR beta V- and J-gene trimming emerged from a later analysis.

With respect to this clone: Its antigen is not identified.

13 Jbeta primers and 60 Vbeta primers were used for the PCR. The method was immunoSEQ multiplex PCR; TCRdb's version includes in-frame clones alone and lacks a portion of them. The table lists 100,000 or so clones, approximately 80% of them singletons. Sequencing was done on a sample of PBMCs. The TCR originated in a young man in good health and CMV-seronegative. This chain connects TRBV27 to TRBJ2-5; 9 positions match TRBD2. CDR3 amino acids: CASSFEGRKGGRVGETQYF. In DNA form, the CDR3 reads TGTGCCAGCAGTTTTGAAGGGAGAAAAGGCGGGAGGGTTGGCGAGACCCAGTACTTC.